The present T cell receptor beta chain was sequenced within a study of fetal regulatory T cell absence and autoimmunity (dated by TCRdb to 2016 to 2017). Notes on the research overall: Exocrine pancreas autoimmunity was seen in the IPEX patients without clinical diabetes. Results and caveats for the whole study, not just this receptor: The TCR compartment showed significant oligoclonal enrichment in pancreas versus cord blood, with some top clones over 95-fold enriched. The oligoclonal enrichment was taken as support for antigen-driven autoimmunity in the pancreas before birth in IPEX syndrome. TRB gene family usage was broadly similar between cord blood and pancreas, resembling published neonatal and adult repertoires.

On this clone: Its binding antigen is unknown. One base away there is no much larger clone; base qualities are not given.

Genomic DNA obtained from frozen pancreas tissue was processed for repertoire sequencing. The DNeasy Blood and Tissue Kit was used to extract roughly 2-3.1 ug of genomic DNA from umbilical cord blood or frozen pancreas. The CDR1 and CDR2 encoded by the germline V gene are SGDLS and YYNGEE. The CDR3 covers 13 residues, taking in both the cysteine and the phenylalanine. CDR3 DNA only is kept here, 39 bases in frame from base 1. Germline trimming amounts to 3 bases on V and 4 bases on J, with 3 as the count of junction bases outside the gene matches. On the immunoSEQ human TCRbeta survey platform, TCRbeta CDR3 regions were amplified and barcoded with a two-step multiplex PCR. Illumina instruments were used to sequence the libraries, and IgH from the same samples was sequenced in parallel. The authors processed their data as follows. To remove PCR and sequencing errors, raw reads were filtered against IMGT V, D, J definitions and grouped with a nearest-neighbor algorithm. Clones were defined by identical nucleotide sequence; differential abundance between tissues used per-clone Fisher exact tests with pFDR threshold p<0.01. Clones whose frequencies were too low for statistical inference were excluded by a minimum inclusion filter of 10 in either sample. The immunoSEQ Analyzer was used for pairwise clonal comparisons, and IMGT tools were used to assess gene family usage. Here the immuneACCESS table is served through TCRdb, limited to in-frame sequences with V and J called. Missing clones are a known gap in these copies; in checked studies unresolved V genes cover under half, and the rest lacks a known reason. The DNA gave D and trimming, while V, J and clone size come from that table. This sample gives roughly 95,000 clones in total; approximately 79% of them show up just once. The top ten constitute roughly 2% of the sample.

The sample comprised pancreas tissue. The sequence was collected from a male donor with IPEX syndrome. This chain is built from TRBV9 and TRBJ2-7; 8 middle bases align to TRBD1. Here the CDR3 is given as CASSGRQGYEQYF. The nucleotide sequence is TGTGCCAGCAGCGGGAGACAGGGGTACGAGCAGTACTTC.